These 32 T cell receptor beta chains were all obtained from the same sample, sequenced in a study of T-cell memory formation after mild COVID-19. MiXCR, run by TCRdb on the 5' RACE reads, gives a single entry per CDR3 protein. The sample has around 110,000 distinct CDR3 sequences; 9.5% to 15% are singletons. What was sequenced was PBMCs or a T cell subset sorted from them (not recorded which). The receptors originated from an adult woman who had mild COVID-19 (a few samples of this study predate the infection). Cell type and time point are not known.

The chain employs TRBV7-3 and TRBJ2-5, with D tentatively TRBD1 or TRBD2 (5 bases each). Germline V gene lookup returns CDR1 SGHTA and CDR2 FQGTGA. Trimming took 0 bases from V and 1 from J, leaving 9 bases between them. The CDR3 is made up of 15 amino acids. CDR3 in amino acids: CASSLTGGPQETQYF. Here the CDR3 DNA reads TGTGCCAGCAGCTTAACTGGGGGTCCCCAAGAGACCCAGTACTTC. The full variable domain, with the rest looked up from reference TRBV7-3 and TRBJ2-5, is GAGVSQTPSNKVTEKGKYVELRCDPISGHTALYWYRQSLGQGPEFLIYFQGTGAADDSGLPNDRFFAVRPEGSVSTLKIQRTERGDSAVYLCASSLTGGPQETQYFGPGTRLLVL.

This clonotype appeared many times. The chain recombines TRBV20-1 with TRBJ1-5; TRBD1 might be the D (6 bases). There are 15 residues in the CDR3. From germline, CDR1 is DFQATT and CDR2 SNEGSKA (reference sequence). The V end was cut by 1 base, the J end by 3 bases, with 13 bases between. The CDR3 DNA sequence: TGCAGTGCTAGAGTCCAGGGGCTAAACAATCAGCCCCAGCATTTT. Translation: CSARVQGLNNQPQHF.

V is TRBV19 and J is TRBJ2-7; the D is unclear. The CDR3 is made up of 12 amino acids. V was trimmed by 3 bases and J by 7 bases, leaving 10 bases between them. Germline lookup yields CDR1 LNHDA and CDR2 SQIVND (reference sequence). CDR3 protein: CASSIHPKEQYF. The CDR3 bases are TGTGCCAGTAGTATCCACCCTAAGGAGCAGTACTTC. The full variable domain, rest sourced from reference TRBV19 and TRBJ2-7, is DGGITQSPKYLFRKEGQNVTLSCEQNLNHDAMYWYRQDPGQGLRLIYYSQIVNDFQKGDIAEGYSVSREKKESFPLTVTSAQKNPTAFYLCASSIHPKEQYFGPGTRLTVT.

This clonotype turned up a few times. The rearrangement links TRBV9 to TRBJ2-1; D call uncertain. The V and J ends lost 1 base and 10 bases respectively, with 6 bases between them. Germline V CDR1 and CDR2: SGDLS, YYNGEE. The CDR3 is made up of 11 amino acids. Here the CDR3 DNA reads TGTGCCAGCAGCGTAAGTAAAGAGCAGTTCTTC. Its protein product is CASSVSKEQFF.

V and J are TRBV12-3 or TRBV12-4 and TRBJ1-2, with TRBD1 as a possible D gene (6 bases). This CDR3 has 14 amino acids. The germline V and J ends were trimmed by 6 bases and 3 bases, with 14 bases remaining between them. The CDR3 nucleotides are TGTGCCAGCAGCTCCGTGGACAGATACTATGGCTACACCTTC. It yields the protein CASSSVDRYYGYTF.

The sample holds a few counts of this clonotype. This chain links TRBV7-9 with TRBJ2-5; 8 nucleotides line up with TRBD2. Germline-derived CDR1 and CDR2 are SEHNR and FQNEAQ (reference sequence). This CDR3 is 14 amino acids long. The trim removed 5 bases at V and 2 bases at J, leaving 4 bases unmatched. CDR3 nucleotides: TGTGCCAGCAGCATTACTAGCGGACAAGAGACCCAGTACTTC. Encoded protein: CASSITSGQETQYF.

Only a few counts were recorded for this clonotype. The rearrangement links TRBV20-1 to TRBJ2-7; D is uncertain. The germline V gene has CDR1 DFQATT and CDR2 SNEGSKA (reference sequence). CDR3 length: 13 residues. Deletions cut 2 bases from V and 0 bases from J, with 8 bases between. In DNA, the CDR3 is TGCAGTGCTAGATCCCCGACCTCCTACGAGCAGTACTTC. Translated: CSARSPTSYEQYF.

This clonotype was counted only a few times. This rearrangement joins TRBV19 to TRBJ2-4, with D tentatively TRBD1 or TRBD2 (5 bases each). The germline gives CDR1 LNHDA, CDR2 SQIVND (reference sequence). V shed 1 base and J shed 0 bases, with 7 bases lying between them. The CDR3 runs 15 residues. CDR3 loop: CASSIGGVAKNIQYF. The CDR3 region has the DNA TGTGCCAGTAGTATAGGAGGGGTAGCCAAAAACATTCAGTACTTC.

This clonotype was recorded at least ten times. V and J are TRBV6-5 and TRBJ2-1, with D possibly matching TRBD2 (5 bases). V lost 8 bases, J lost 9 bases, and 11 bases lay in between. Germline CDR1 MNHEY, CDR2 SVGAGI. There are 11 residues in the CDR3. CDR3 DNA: TGTGCCAGCTGCGGGCGAAGTGAGCAGTTCTTC. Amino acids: CASCGRSEQFF.

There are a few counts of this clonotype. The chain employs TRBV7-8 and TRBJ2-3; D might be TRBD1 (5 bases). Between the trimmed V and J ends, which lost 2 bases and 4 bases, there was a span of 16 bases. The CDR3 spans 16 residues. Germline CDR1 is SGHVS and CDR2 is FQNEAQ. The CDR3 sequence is CASSLWGGAPSDTQYF. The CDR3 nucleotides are TGTGCCAGCAGCTTATGGGGCGGCGCACCTTCAGATACGCAGTATTTT.

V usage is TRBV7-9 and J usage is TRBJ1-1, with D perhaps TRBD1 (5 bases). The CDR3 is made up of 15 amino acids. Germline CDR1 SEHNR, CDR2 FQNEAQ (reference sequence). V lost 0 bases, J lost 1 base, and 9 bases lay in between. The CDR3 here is CASSLAITGNTEAFF. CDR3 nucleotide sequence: TGTGCCAGCAGCTTAGCGATTACAGGGAACACTGAAGCTTTCTTT.

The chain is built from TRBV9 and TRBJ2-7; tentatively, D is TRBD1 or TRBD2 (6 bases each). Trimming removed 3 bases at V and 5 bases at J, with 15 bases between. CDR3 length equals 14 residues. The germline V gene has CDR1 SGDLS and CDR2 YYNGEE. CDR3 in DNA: TGTGCCAGCAGCGGACAGGACTACCCGAACGAGCAGTACTTC. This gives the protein CASSGQDYPNEQYF.

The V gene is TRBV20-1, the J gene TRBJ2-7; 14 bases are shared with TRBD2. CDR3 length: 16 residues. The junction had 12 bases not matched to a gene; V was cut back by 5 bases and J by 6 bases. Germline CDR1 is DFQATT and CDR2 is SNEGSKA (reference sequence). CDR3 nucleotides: TGCAGTGCTTCCCGGACTAGCGGGAGGCACCCTGGCGAGCAGTACTTC. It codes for CSASRTSGRHPGEQYF.

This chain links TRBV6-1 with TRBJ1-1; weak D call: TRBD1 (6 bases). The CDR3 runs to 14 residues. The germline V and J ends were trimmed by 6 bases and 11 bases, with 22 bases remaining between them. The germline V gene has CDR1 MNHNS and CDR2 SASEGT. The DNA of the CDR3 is TGTGCCAGCAGAAATGGGGGGCAGATGATGAGGGCTTTCTTT. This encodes CASRNGGQMMRAFF.

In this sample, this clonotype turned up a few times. CDR3 residues: CSVNPTGLDHGYTF. The CDR3 region has the DNA TGCAGCGTCAATCCGACAGGACTTGACCATGGCTACACCTTC. The J gene is TRBJ1-2, the V gene TRBV29-1, with a tentative D call TRBD1 (6 bases). This CDR3 has 14 amino acids. The V gene lost 6 bases and the J gene lost 6 bases, with 20 bases spanning the gap. The germline V gene has CDR1 SQVTM and CDR2 ANQGSEA.

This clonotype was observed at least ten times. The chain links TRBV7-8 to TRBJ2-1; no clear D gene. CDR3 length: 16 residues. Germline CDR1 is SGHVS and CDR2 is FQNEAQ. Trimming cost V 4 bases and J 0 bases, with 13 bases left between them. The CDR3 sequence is CASSSPDASSYNEQFF. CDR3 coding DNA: TGTGCCAGCAGCTCCCCGGACGCTTCCTCCTACAATGAGCAGTTCTTC.

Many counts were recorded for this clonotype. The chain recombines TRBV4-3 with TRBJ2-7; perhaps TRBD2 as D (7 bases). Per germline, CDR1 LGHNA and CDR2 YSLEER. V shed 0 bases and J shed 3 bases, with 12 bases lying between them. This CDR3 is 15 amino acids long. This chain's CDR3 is CASSQDIGGLYEQYF. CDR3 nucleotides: TGCGCCAGCAGCCAAGATATCGGGGGGCTCTACGAGCAGTACTTC.

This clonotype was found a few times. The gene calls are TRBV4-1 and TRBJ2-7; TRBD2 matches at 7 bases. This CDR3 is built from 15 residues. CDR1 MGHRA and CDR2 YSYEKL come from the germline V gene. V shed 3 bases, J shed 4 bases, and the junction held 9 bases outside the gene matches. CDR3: CASSQNRGGWYEQYF. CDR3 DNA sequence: TGCGCCAGCAGCCAGAACCGCGGGGGTTGGTACGAGCAGTACTTC.

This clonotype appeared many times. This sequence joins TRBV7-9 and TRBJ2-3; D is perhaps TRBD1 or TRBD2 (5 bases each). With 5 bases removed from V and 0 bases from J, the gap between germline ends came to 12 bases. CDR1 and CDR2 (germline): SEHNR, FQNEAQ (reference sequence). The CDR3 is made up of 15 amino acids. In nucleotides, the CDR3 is TGTGCCAGCAGCCCTGGGACGGCTAGCACAGATACGCAGTATTTT. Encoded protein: CASSPGTASTDTQYF.

The CDR3 protein is CSARAHPDTQYF. CDR3 sequence (DNA): TGCAGTGCTAGAGCGCATCCAGATACGCAGTATTTT. The chain combines TRBV20-1 with TRBJ2-3; D is unresolved. CDR1 DFQATT and CDR2 SNEGSKA come from the germline V gene (reference sequence). The CDR3 contains 12 residues. V lost 1 base, J lost 4 bases, and 6 bases lay in between.

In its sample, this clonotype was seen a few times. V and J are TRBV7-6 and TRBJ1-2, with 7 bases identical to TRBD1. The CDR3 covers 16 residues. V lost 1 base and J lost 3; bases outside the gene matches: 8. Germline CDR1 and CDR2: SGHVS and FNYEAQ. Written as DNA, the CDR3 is TGTGCCAGCAGCTTAGAAGGGCTCAGGGGGGACTATGGCTACACCTTC. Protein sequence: CASSLEGLRGDYGYTF. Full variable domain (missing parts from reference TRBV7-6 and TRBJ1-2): GAGVSQSPRYKVTKRGQDVALRCDPISGHVSLYWYRQALGQGPEFLTYFNYEAQQDKSGLPNDRFSAERPEGSISTLTIQRTEQRDSAMYRCASSLEGLRGDYGYTFGSGTRLTVV.

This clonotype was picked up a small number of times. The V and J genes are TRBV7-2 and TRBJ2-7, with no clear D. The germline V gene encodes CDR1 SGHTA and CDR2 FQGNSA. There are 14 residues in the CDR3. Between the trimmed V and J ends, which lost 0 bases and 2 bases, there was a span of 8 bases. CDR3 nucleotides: TGTGCCAGCAGCTTAGCGCCAGGACCCTACGAGCAGTACTTC. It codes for CASSLAPGPYEQYF. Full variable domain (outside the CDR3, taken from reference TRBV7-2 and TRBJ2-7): GAGVSQSPSNKVTEKGKDVELRCDPISGHTALYWYRQSLGQGLEFLIYFQGNSAPDKSGLPSDRFSAERTGGSVSTLTIQRTQQEDSAVYLCASSLAPGPYEQYFGPGTRLTVT.

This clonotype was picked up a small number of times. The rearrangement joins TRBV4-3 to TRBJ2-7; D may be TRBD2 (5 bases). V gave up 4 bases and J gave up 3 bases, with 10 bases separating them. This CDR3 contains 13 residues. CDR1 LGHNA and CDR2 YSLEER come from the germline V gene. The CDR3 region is CASSPGLLYEQYF. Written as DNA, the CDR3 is TGCGCCAGCAGCCCTGGACTGCTCTACGAGCAGTACTTC.

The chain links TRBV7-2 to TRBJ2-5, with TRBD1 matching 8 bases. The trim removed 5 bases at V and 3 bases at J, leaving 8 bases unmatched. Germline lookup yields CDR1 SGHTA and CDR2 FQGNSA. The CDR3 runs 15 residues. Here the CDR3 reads CASSPPDREEETQYF. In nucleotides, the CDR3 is TGTGCCAGCAGCCCTCCGGACAGGGAGGAAGAGACCCAGTACTTC.

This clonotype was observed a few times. Written as DNA, the CDR3 is TGCGCCAGCAGCCCCTGGACAGGGGATGACTGGCTATCCTCTGGGGCCAACGTCCTGACTTTC. Protein sequence: CASSPWTGDDWLSSGANVLTF. This rearrangement joins TRBV4-3 to TRBJ2-6, with TRBD1 matching 9 bases. V lost 4 bases to trimming and J lost 0 bases; unmatched junction nucleotides: 16. The germline CDR1 and CDR2 sequences are LGHNA and YSLEER. The CDR3 has 21 amino acids.

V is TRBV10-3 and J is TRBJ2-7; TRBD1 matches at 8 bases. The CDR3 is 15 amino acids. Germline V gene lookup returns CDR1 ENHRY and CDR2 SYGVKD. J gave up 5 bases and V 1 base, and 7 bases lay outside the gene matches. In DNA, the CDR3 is TGTGCCATCAGTGAGTTAGGACAGGGAGGAGACGAGCAGTACTTC. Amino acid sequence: CAISELGQGGDEQYF.

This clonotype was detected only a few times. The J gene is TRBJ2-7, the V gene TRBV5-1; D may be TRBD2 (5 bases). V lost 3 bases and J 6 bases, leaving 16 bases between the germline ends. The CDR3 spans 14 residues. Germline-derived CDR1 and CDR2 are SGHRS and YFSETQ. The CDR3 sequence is CASSYKGVSGEQYF. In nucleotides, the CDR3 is TGCGCCAGCAGCTACAAGGGAGTAAGCGGCGAGCAGTACTTC.

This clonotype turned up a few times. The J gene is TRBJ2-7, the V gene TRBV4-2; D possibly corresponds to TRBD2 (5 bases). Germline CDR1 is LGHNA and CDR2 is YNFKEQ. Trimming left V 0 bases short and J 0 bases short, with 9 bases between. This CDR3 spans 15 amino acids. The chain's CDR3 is CASSQDGGISYEQYF. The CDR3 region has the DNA TGTGCCAGCAGCCAAGATGGAGGCATCTCCTACGAGCAGTACTTC.

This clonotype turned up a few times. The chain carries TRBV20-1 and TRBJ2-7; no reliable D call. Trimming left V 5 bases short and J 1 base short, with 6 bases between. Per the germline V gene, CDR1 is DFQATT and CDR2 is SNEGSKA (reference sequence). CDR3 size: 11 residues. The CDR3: CSASESYEQYF. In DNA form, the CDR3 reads TGCAGTGCTTCCGAATCCTACGAGCAGTACTTC.

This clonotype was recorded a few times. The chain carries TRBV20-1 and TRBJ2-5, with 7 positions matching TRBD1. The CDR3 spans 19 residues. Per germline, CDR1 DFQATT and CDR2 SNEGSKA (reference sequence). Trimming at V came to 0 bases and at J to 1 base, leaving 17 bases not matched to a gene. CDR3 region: CSARDQATGKELGQETQYF. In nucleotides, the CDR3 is TGCAGTGCTAGAGATCAAGCGACAGGGAAGGAACTAGGCCAAGAGACCCAGTACTTC.

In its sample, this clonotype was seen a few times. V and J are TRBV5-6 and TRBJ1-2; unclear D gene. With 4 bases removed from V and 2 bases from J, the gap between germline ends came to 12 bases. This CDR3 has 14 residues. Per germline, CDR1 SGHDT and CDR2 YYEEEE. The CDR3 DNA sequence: TGTGCCAGCAGCCGCCCATCGGGAAACTATGGCTACACCTTC. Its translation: CASSRPSGNYGYTF. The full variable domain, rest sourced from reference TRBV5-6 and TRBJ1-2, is DAGVTQSPTHLIKTRGQQVTLRCSPKSGHDTVSWYQQALGQGPQFIFQYYEEEERQRGNFPDRFSGHQFPNYSSELNVNALLLGDSALYLCASSRPSGNYGYTFGSGTRLTVV.

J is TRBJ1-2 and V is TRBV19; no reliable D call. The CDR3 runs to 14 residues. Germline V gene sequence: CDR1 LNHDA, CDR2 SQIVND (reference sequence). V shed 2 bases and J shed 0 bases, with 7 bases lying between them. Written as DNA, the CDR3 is TGTGCCAGTAGTATATGGGGTACTAACTATGGCTACACCTTC. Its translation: CASSIWGTNYGYTF.